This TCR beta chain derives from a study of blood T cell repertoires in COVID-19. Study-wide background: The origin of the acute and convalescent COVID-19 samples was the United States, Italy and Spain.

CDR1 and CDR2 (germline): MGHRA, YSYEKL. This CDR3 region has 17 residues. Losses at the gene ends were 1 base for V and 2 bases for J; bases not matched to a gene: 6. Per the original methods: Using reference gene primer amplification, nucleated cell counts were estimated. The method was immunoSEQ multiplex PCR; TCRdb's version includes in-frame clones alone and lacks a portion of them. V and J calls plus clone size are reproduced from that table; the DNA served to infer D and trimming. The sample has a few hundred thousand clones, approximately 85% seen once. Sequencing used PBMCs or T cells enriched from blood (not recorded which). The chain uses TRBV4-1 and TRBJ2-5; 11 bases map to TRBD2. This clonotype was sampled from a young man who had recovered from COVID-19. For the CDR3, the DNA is TGCGCCAGCAGCCAAGGGGGGACTAGCGGATTTCAAGAGACCCAGTACTTC. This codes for CASSQGGTSGFQETQYF.